This TCR beta chain came from a study of CD8 T cells in Susac syndrome. Reverse transcription used roughly 0.45 to 1 ug RNA and random hexamers. TCRdb re-called the immunoSEQ multiplex PCR reads with MiXCR, one entry per CDR3 protein. The sample carries approximately 150,000 distinct CDR3 sequences, just over 90% recorded once. The V gene's germline CDR1 is SGHTA and CDR2 FQGNSA. The length of the CDR3 is 14 residues. With V trimmed by 6 bases and J by 4 bases, 7 bases remained unmatched. The chain uses TRBV7-2 and TRBJ2-5; 8 nucleotides match TRBD2. The sequence was obtained from a human donor in good health. Material for sequencing was CD4+ T cells from PBMCs. The CDR3 loop reads CASSNGGAGETQYF. The CDR3 DNA reads as TGTGCCAGCAGTAACGGGGGGGCCGGAGAGACCCAGTACTTC. The whole variable domain, filled in from reference TRBV7-2 and TRBJ2-5, reads GAGVSQSPSNKVTEKGKDVELRCDPISGHTALYWYRQSLGQGLEFLIYFQGNSAPDKSGLPSDRFSAERTGGSVSTLTIQRTQQEDSAVYLCASSNGGAGETQYFGPGTRLLVL.